This T cell receptor (beta chain) was sequenced for a study of blood T cells in healthy people across ages. Overall study results and limits: Diversity estimated from one million T cells was considered an underestimate.

It was with a sample-barcoded 5' primer and a J-beta primer mix that a second PCR of about 6 to 12 cycles was run. TCRdb reanalysed the 5' RACE reads using MiXCR and keeps one entry per CDR3 protein. Of around 800,000 distinct CDR3 sequences listed, roughly 44% are singletons. Details on this clonotype: The antigen is not known.

The sequence derives from a man between 60 and 75 years old in good health. Input material: blood.

CDR3 region: CASSRSGARGETQYF. The CDR3 DNA is TGTGCCAGCAGCCGAAGTGGGGCTAGGGGGGAGACCCAGTACTTC. The rearrangement links TRBV12-3 or TRBV12-4 to TRBJ2-5; maybe TRBD1 (6 bases). V was clipped by 6 bases and J by 5 bases, with 19 bases between them. CDR3 length: 15 residues.